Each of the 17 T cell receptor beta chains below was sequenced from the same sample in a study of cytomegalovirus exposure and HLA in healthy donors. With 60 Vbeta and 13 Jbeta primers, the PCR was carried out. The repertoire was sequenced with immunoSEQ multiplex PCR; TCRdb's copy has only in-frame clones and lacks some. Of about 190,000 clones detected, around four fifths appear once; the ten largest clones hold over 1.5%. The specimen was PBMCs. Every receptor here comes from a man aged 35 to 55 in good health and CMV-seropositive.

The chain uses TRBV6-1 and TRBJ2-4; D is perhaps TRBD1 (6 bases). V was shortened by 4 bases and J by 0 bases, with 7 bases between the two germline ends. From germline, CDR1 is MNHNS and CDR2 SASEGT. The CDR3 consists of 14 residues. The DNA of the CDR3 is TGTGCCAGCAGTGGACAGGTAGCCAAAAACATTCAGTACTTC. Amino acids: CASSGQVAKNIQYF.

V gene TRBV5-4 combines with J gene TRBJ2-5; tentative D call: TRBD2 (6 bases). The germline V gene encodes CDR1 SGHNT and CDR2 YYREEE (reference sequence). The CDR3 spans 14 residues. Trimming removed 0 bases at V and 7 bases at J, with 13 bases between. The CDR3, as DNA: TGTGCCAGCAGCTTGGTGGCGACCGGGGGGACCCAGTACTTC. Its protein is CASSLVATGGTQYF.

As DNA, the CDR3 is TGTGCCAGCAGCCCGGGGGGGGCGCGGTACACCGGGGAGCTGTTTTTT. Translating gives CASSPGGARYTGELFF. The gene calls are TRBV7-2 and TRBJ2-2; 8 positions agree with TRBD2. The V and J ends lost 5 bases and 3 bases, in that order; junction bases with no gene match: 8. Germline V lookup: CDR1 SGHTA, CDR2 FQGNSA. The CDR3 is 16 amino acids.

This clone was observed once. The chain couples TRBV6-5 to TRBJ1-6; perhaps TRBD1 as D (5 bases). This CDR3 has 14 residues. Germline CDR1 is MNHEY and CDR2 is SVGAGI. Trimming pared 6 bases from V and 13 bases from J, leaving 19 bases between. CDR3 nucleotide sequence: TGTGCCAGCAGCCGCGGACAAGTTCAAGGTCCCCTCCACTTT. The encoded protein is CASSRGQVQGPLHF.

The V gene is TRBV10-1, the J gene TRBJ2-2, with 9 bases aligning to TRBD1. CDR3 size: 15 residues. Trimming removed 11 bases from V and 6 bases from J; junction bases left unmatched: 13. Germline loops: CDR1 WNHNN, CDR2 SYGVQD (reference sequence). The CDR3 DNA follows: TGCGCCGGACAGGGACAGGGTCGGGGACCCGGGGAGCTGTTTTTT. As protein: CAGQGQGRGPGELFF.

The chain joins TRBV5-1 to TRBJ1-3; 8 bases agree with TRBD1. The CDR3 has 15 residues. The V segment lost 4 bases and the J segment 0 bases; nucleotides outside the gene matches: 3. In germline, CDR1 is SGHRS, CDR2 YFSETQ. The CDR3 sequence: CASSITGGSGNTIYF. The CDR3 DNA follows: TGCGCCAGCAGCATTACAGGGGGCTCTGGAAACACCATATATTTT.

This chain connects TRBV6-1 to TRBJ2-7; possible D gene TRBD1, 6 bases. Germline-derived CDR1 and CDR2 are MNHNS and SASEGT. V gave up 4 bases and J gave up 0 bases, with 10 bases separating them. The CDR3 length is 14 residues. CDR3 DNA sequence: TGTGCCAGCAGTGGGACAGCGGACTCCTACGAGCAGTACTTC. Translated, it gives CASSGTADSYEQYF.

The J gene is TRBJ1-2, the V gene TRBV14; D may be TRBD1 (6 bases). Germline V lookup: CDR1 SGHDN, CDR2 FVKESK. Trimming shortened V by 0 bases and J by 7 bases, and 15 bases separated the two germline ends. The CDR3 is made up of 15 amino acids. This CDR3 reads CASSQDGWPGAGYTF. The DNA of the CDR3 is TGTGCCAGCAGCCAAGATGGGTGGCCAGGGGCTGGCTACACCTTC.

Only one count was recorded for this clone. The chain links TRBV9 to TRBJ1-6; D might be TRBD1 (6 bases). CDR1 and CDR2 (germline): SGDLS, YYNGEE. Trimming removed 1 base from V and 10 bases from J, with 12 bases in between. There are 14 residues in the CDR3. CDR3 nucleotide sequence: TGTGCCAGCAGCGTACGCAGGGGTGGGTCACCCCTCCACTTT. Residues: CASSVRRGGSPLHF.

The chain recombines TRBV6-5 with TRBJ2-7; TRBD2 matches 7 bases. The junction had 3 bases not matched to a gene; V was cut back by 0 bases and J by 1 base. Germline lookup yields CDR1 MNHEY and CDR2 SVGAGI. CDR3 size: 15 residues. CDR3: CASSYSWEGSYEQYF. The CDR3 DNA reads TGTGCCAGCAGTTACTCGTGGGAGGGTTCCTACGAGCAGTACTTC.

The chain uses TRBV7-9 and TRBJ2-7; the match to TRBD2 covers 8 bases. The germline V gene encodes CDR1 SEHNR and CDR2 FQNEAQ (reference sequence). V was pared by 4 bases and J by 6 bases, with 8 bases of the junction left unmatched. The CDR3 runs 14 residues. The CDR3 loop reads CASSSPGLGGEQYF. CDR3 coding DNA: TGTGCCAGCAGCTCACCGGGACTAGGGGGCGAGCAGTACTTC.

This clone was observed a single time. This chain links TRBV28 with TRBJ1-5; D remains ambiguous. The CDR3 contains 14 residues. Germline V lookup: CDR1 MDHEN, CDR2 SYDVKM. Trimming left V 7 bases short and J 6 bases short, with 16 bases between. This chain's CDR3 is CASTAGGLGQPQHF. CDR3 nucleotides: TGTGCCAGCACCGCCGGAGGGTTAGGTCAGCCCCAGCATTTT.

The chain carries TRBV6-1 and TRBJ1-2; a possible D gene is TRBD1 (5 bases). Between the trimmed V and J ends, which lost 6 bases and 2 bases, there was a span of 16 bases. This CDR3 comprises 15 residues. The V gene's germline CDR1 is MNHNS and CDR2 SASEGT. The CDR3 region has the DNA TGTGCCAGCAGGGGCGTACAGACAGCAAACTATGGCTACACCTTC. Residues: CASRGVQTANYGYTF.

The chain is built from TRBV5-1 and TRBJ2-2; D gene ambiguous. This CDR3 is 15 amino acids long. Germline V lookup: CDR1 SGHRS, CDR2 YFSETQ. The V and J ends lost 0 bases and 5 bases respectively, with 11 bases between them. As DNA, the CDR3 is TGCGCCAGCAGCTTGGGGCAGCCAGGTACCGGGGAGCTGTTTTTT. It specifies CASSLGQPGTGELFF.

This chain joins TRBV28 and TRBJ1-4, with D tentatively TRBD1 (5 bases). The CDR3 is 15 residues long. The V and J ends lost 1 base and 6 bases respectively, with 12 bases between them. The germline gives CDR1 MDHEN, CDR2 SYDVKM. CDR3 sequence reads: CASSLFRAGDEKLFF. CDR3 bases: TGTGCCAGCAGTTTATTCAGGGCTGGGGATGAAAAACTGTTTTTT.

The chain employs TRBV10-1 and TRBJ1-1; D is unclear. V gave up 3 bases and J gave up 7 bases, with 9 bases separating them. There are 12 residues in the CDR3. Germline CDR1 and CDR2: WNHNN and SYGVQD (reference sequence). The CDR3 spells CASSESGSEAFF. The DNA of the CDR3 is TGCGCCAGCAGTGAATCGGGAAGTGAAGCTTTCTTT.

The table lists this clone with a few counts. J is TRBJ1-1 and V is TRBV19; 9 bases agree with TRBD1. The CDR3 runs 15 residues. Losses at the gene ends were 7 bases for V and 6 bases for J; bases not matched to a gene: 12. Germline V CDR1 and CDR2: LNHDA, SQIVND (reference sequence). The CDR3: CASMRGTGQGAEAFF. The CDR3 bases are TGTGCCAGTATGAGGGGGACGGGACAGGGAGCTGAAGCTTTCTTT.